A single T cell receptor (beta chain) is shown here with its context. After removal of 2 bases from V and 5 bases from J, the junction contained 3 bases not matched to a gene. The CDR3 totals 14 residues. Per germline, CDR1 GTSNPN and CDR2 SVGIG (reference sequence). This record comes from a study of blood T cell repertoires in COVID-19. Authors' processing steps: The authors estimated nucleated cell counts from reference gene primer amplification. Only in-frame clones appear in the TCRdb table, and some are missing; sequencing was by immunoSEQ multiplex PCR. V and J calls plus clone size are reproduced from that table; the DNA served to infer D and trimming. The data show around 150,000 clones, about 80% seen once.

The source is a woman aged 40 to 50 with COVID-19, enrolled during active disease. The chain recombines TRBV30 with TRBJ2-3, with 11 bases matching TRBD2. Sequenced material: peripheral blood. In DNA, the CDR3 is TGTGCCTGGAGTATTCTAGCGGGAGGAGATACGCAGTATTTT. Its protein is CAWSILAGGDTQYF.